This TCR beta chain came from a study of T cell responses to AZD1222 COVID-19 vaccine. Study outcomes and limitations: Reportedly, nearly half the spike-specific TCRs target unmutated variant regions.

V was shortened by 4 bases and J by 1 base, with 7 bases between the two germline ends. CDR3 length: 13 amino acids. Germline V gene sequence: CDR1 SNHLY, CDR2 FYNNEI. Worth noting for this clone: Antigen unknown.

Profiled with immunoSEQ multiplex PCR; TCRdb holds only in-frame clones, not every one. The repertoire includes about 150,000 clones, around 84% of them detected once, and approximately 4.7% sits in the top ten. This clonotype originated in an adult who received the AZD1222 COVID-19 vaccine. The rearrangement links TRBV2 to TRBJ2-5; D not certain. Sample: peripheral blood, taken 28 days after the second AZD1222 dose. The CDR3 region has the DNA TGTGCCAGCAGTGCCCAGCCCCAAGAGACCCAGTACTTC. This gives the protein CASSAQPQETQYF.